The T cell receptor (beta chain) under discussion was sequenced for a study of shared clonotypes between healthy human individuals. The study's findings and limits: Clonotypes that were shared across a few donors made up approximately 5.1% of naive CD4 clonotypes. Non-shared clonotypes had lower generation probabilities than those shared by all four donors.

TCRdb keeps only in-frame clones here, not all; method: immunoSEQ multiplex PCR. Of 2 million to 2.5 million clones in the sample, approximately 95% were seen once. J lost 1 base, V lost 2 bases, and 3 bases had no gene match. This CDR3 has 14 amino acids. Germline CDR1 reads SGHDT; CDR2 reads YYEEEE. This clone came up once. Its antigen remains unknown. Other nucleotide sequences from this sample produce the same CDR3. Sequencing input: naive CD4+ T cells from PBMCs. Stated subset: CD45RA+ positively selected. This sequence joins TRBV5-6 and TRBJ2-7, with 7 bases lining up with TRBD1. The TCR originated in a man aged 18 to 29 in good health. Some clones in this sample may be carry-over from other donors' samples. The CDR3 loop reads CASSLTGVSYEQYF. The CDR3 region has the DNA TGTGCCAGCAGCTTAACAGGGGTATCCTACGAGCAGTACTTC.